Shown below are 18 T cell receptor beta chains from a single sample sequenced in a study of T cell changes during pregnancy in multiple sclerosis. Some clones are missing from TCRdb's copy, which holds only in-frame ones; the method was immunoSEQ multiplex PCR. The sample carries around 52,000 clones, more than 75% recorded once. Sequences were obtained from peripheral blood from another person, used as feeder cells. The source is a human donor whose cells served as feeder cells for cultures in a pregnancy study.

This clone has more than one count but fewer than ten. The J gene is TRBJ2-3, the V gene TRBV19, with TRBD2 matching over 9 bases. This CDR3 spans 15 amino acids. The germline gives CDR1 LNHDA, CDR2 SQIVND (reference sequence). Trimming at V came to 3 bases and at J to 3 bases, leaving 4 bases not matched to a gene. For the CDR3, the DNA is TGTGCCAGTAGTATCCTAGCGGGAAGGACAGATACGCAGTATTTT. It encodes CASSILAGRTDTQYF.

The V and J genes are TRBV29-1 and TRBJ2-2, with 10 bases that match TRBD1. This CDR3 contains 17 residues. The germline V gene encodes CDR1 SQVTM and CDR2 ANQGSEA. V lost 3 bases to trimming and J lost 5 bases; unmatched junction nucleotides: 12. The CDR3 nucleotides read TGCAGCGTTGAGGGAACCCGCGGACAGGGGGAAACCGGGGAGCTGTTTTTT. It codes for CSVEGTRGQGETGELFF.

The J gene is TRBJ2-1, the V gene TRBV6-1, with D tentatively TRBD1 (6 bases). The ends were cut back, 5 bases at V and 10 bases at J, with 21 bases in the middle. The CDR3 has 15 residues. The germline V gene has CDR1 MNHNS and CDR2 SASEGT. DNA for the CDR3: TGTGCCAGCAGTCTAATTTGGGACCTAGGGGGAGAGCAGTTCTTC. Translating gives CASSLIWDLGGEQFF.

This chain connects TRBV7-2 to TRBJ1-5; 7 nucleotides agree with TRBD1. Losses at the gene ends were 5 bases for V and 7 bases for J; bases not matched to a gene: 11. The CDR3 contains 15 residues. Germline V CDR1 and CDR2: SGHTA, FQGNSA. The CDR3 DNA is TGTGCCAGCAGCCCCATGGACAGGCTGGGACAGCCCCAGCATTTT. This codes for CASSPMDRLGQPQHF.

V gene TRBV9 combines with J gene TRBJ1-1; D might be TRBD1 (5 bases). The germline gives CDR1 SGDLS, CDR2 YYNGEE. This CDR3 comprises 15 residues. Deletions cut 0 bases from V and 1 base from J, with 10 bases between. DNA of the CDR3: TGTGCCAGCAGCGTAGTGCCAGGGAAGAACACTGAAGCTTTCTTT. It translates to CASSVVPGKNTEAFF.

The rearrangement joins TRBV30 to TRBJ2-7, with a possible D match to TRBD2 (5 bases). CDR1 and CDR2 (germline): GTSNPN, SVGIG (reference sequence). The ends were cut back, 1 base at V and 7 bases at J, with 8 bases in the middle. The CDR3 length is 11 residues. CDR3 protein: CAWSARGEQYF. The CDR3 coding sequence is TGTGCCTGGAGTGCCCGAGGGGAGCAGTACTTC.

This chain links TRBV18 with TRBJ2-3, with D uncertain. Trimming stripped 2 bases from V and 4 bases from J, with 13 bases between. Germline V gene sequence: CDR1 KGHSH, CDR2 LQKENI. CDR3 size: 15 residues. The CDR3: CASSPALLDADTQYF. CDR3 bases: TGTGCCAGCTCACCAGCCCTGCTCGACGCAGATACGCAGTATTTT.

This clone was recorded only once. The J gene is TRBJ1-2, the V gene TRBV10-2, with D possibly being TRBD1 (5 bases). Trimming pared 0 bases from V and 3 bases from J, leaving 5 bases between. This CDR3 is 13 amino acids long. In germline, CDR1 is WSHSY, CDR2 SAAADI. The CDR3 spells CASSESGDYGYTF. For the CDR3, the DNA is TGCGCCAGCAGTGAGTCAGGGGACTATGGCTACACCTTC.

The chain employs TRBV9 and TRBJ2-3, with D possibly matching TRBD2 (6 bases). The CDR3 length is 16 residues. Trimming stripped 6 bases from V and 0 bases from J, with 17 bases between. Germline assignment: CDR1 SGDLS and CDR2 YYNGEE. CDR3 sequence: CASTPGGRGSTDTQYF. The CDR3 DNA is TGTGCCAGCACCCCAGGAGGGCGGGGTAGCACAGATACGCAGTATTTT.

The genes are TRBV6-6 and TRBJ1-1; D might be TRBD1 (5 bases). CDR1 MNHNY and CDR2 SVGAGI come from the germline V gene (reference sequence). The ends were cut back, 0 bases at V and 4 bases at J, with 9 bases in the middle. The CDR3 length is 14 residues. The chain's CDR3 is CASSYSLGGTEAFF. The CDR3 nucleotides are TGTGCCAGCAGTTACTCCTTGGGGGGCACTGAAGCTTTCTTT.

The J gene is TRBJ2-1, the V gene TRBV6-1, with 9 bases fitting TRBD1. The CDR3 totals 14 residues. Germline values: CDR1 MNHNS, CDR2 SASEGT. The trim removed 6 bases at V and 4 bases at J, leaving 4 bases unmatched. The CDR3 DNA follows: TGTGCCAGCAGCTCGGGACAGGGTTACAATGAGCAGTTCTTC. Translating it yields CASSSGQGYNEQFF.

The chain has TRBV7-2 and TRBJ1-3, with D unresolved. The ends were cut back, 2 bases at V and 0 bases at J, with 11 bases in the middle. The CDR3 consists of 16 residues. The germline V gene has CDR1 SGHTA and CDR2 FQGNSA. This CDR3 is CASSLNKPDSGNTIYF. For the CDR3, the DNA is TGTGCCAGCAGCTTAAATAAACCGGACTCTGGAAACACCATATATTTT.

The rearrangement joins TRBV6-5 to TRBJ1-1; weak D call: TRBD1 (5 bases). CDR3 length equals 14 residues. Germline V gives CDR1 MNHEY, CDR2 SVGAGI. V lost 2 bases and J 4 bases, leaving 11 bases between the germline ends. CDR3 bases: TGTGCCAGCAGTTACGGGGGACTTACCACTGAAGCTTTCTTT. Protein product: CASSYGGLTTEAFF.

This clone came up a few times. The rearrangement uses TRBV4-1 and TRBJ1-2; 7 bases line up with TRBD1. The CDR3 sequence is 15 residues long. Germline V lookup: CDR1 MGHRA, CDR2 YSYEKL. V lost 6 bases and J lost 4; bases outside the gene matches: 11. Here the CDR3 reads CASRPEPGQFYGYTF. CDR3 bases: TGCGCCAGCAGGCCCGAACCGGGACAGTTCTATGGCTACACCTTC.

This sequence joins TRBV13 and TRBJ2-3; tentatively, D is TRBD1 or TRBD2 (5 bases each). The length of the CDR3 is 20 residues. Germline V gene lookup returns CDR1 PRHDT and CDR2 FYEKMQ (reference sequence). Trimming shortened V by 4 bases and J by 2 bases, and 28 bases separated the two germline ends. The CDR3 DNA reads TGTGCCAGCAGCTCCTCAGGGAGTAGGGGCCAGTTTGATCTCACAGATACGCAGTATTTT. This translates into CASSSSGSRGQFDLTDTQYF. Filled out from reference TRBV13 and TRBJ2-3, the complete variable domain reads AAGVIQSPRHLIKEKRETATLKCYPIPRHDTVYWYQQGPGQDPQFLISFYEKMQSDKGSIPDRFSAQQFSDYHSELNMSSLELGDSALYFCASSSSGSRGQFDLTDTQYFGPGTRLTVL.

The J gene is TRBJ2-7, the V gene TRBV7-3, with TRBD1 matching over 7 bases. V gave up 6 bases and J gave up 4 bases; unmatched junction bases: 9. Germline V gives CDR1 SGHTA, CDR2 FQGTGA. The CDR3 is made up of 14 amino acids. DNA for the CDR3: TGTGCCAGCAGTCCTCAGGGCAGGGGGTACGAGCAGTACTTC. Amino acid sequence: CASSPQGRGYEQYF.

For the CDR3, the DNA is TGTGCCAGCAGCTTAAACGGGCAAACCTACAATGAGCAGTTCTTC. Residues: CASSLNGQTYNEQFF. V and J are TRBV7-2 and TRBJ2-1; D unclear. Germline V gene sequence: CDR1 SGHTA, CDR2 FQGNSA. V lost 2 bases to trimming and J lost 2 bases, with 10 bases between them. This CDR3 is 15 amino acids long. Full variable domain (outside the CDR3, taken from reference TRBV7-2 and TRBJ2-1): GAGVSQSPSNKVTEKGKDVELRCDPISGHTALYWYRQSLGQGLEFLIYFQGNSAPDKSGLPSDRFSAERTGGSVSTLTIQRTQQEDSAVYLCASSLNGQTYNEQFFGPGTRLTVL.

The chain joins TRBV21-1 to TRBJ2-1; the table's D call, TRBD2, was not checked against the DNA. TRBV21-1 is annotated as a pseudogene. This CDR3 comprises 18 residues. The CDR3 sequence is CASSVVVTSGSKRNEQFF. CDR3 coding DNA: TGTGCCAGCAGCGTTGTAGTCACTAGCGGGAGTAAGCGTAATGAGCAGTTCTTC.